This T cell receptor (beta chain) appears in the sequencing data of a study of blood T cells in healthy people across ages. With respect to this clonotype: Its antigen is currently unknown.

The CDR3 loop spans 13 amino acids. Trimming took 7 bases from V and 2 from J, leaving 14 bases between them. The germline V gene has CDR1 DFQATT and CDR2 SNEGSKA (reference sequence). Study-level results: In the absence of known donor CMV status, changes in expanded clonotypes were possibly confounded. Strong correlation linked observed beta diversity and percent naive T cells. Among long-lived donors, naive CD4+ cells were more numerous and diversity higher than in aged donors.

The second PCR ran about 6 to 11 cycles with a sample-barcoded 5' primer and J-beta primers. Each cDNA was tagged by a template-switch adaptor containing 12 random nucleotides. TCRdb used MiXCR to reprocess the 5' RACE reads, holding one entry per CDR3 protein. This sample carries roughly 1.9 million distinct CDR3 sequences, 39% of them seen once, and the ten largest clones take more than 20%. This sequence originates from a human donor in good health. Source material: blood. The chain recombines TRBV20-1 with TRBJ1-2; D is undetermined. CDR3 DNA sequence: TGCAGTGGCACGGGGTCCGCAAACTATGGCTACACCTTC. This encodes CSGTGSANYGYTF.